These 14 T cell receptor beta chains share one sample of origin, sequenced in a study of response to subunit inactivated influenza vaccine. One entry per CDR3 protein results from TCRdb running MiXCR on the RT-PCR reads. The sample has 500,000 or so distinct CDR3 sequences, 16% seen once. Specimen: CD4+ T cells sorted from PBMCs, collected about 23 months after vaccination. These receptors were collected from a man aged 45 to 70 who received an inactivated influenza vaccine.

With respect to this clonotype: Compared with germline, one end of the junction differs, possibly owing to a read error. The V gene is TRBV29-1, the J gene TRBJ2-7, with no clear D. CDR3 size: 13 residues. CDR1 and CDR2 from the germline V gene are SQVTM and ANQGSEA. CDR3 loop: CGVETYSSGEQYF. The CDR3 nucleotides are TGCGGCGTTGAAACCTATAGTTCGGGTGAGCAGTACTTC.

The chain couples TRBV20-1 to TRBJ2-6; TRBD1 aligns across 9 bases. Germline V gene data show CDR1 as DFQATT and CDR2 as SNEGSKA (reference sequence). The CDR3 extends over 16 amino acids. V lost 6 bases to trimming and J lost 4 bases; unmatched junction nucleotides: 10. CDR3 nucleotide sequence: TGCAGTGCACCCCAACAGGGGGCGTGGGGGGCCAACGTCCTGACTTTC. Protein product: CSAPQQGAWGANVLTF.

This chain uses TRBV18 with TRBJ2-7; 9 positions match TRBD1. Losses at the gene ends were 3 bases for V and 6 bases for J; bases not matched to a gene: 6. The CDR3 consists of 14 residues. From germline, CDR1 is KGHSH and CDR2 LQKENI. The CDR3 here is CASSPPGQGAEQYF. The CDR3 region has the DNA TGTGCCAGCTCACCTCCGGGACAGGGAGCCGAGCAGTACTTC.

This clonotype occurred a few times. V and J are TRBV6-5 and TRBJ2-2; D is possibly TRBD2 (5 bases). V was clipped by 0 bases and J by 6 bases, with 11 bases between them. This CDR3 spans 15 amino acids. Germline V gene sequence: CDR1 MNHEY, CDR2 SVGAGI. The CDR3 protein is CASSYSKLVAGELFF. CDR3 DNA sequence: TGTGCCAGCAGTTACTCGAAACTAGTGGCCGGGGAGCTGTTTTTT.

This clonotype was found a few times. This chain connects TRBV10-3 to TRBJ2-2; D is possibly TRBD1 (5 bases). Germline V lookup: CDR1 ENHRY, CDR2 SYGVKD. V was pared by 2 bases and J by 2 bases, with 6 bases between. The CDR3 runs 14 residues. The CDR3 region is CAISEGHNTGELFF. The CDR3 nucleotides read TGTGCCATCAGTGAGGGACACAACACCGGGGAGCTGTTTTTT.

This clonotype was counted ten times or more. This sequence joins TRBV20-1 and TRBJ2-1; 10 bases agree with TRBD2. Germline loops: CDR1 DFQATT, CDR2 SNEGSKA (reference sequence). CDR3 length: 18 residues. Losses at the gene ends were 1 base for V and 4 bases for J; bases not matched to a gene: 13. CDR3 region: CSARGTPSSGREYNEQFF. The CDR3, as DNA: TGCAGTGCTAGAGGAACACCCTCGAGCGGGAGGGAATACAATGAGCAGTTCTTC.

In its sample, this clonotype was seen a few times. The rearrangement uses TRBV20-1 and TRBJ2-3, with a tentative D call TRBD1 (6 bases). CDR3 length equals 14 residues. Germline V gene lookup returns CDR1 DFQATT and CDR2 SNEGSKA (reference sequence). V lost 3 bases and J lost 5, with 15 bases in between. CDR3 coding DNA: TGCAGTGCTAGCACCGGGACAACGAAAGATACGCAGTATTTT. It specifies CSASTGTTKDTQYF.

V is TRBV11-2 and J is TRBJ2-5, with TRBD1 matching over 7 bases. Germline lookup yields CDR1 SGHAT and CDR2 FQNNGV. The V gene end was trimmed by 4 bases and the J gene end by 2 bases; junction bases not matched to a gene: 19. The CDR3 has 19 amino acids. The CDR3 protein is CASSWTPGQWILGQETQYF. The CDR3 nucleotides read TGTGCCAGCAGCTGGACCCCGGGACAGTGGATCCTTGGGCAAGAGACCCAGTACTTC.

The rearrangement joins TRBV12-3 or TRBV12-4 to TRBJ1-6; possibly TRBD1 for D (5 bases). The germline V and J ends were trimmed by 7 bases and 8 bases, with 12 bases remaining between them. The CDR3 has 13 residues. The CDR3 protein is CASTWGVDSPLHF. The CDR3 nucleotides read TGTGCCAGCACCTGGGGGGTGGATTCACCCCTCCACTTT.

Ten or more counts support this clonotype. The chain employs TRBV29-1 and TRBJ2-3, with D perhaps matching TRBD2 (5 bases). The CDR3 is 14 amino acids. CDR1 is SQVTM, CDR2 ANQGSEA, per germline. Trimming removed 4 bases at V and 2 bases at J, with 13 bases between. CDR3: CSVAERSLTDTQYF. In nucleotides, the CDR3 is TGCAGCGTTGCCGAGCGGTCTCTCACAGATACGCAGTATTTT.

The J gene is TRBJ2-1, the V gene TRBV5-1; TRBD2 aligns across 12 bases. From germline, CDR1 is SGHRS and CDR2 YFSETQ. V lost 4 bases and J lost 7; bases outside the gene matches: 12. The CDR3 contains 17 residues. The CDR3 bases are TGCGCCAGCAGCGTACTCACGACTAGCGGGAGATCGAATGAGCAGTTCTTC. Protein: CASSVLTTSGRSNEQFF.

The chain employs TRBV12-3 or TRBV12-4 and TRBJ2-1; possibly TRBD1 for D (5 bases). The CDR3 spans 14 residues. V was cut by 2 bases and J by 6 bases, with 11 bases left in between. CDR3 sequence (DNA): TGTGCCAGCAGTTTAAATGGAAGGGGCAATGAGCAGTTCTTC. Its protein is CASSLNGRGNEQFF.

The chain employs TRBV6-4 and TRBJ2-1; D is perhaps TRBD2 (5 bases). Germline V lookup: CDR1 MRHNA, CDR2 SNTAGT. The CDR3 covers 16 residues. V was clipped by 0 bases and J by 3 bases, with 12 bases between them. The CDR3 here is CASSDSRVTNYNEQFF. In DNA, the CDR3 is TGTGCCAGCAGTGACTCCCGGGTGACTAACTACAATGAGCAGTTCTTC.

This clonotype was seen many times. The J gene is TRBJ2-1, the V gene TRBV5-1; a possible D gene is TRBD2 (6 bases). Trimming shortened V by 6 bases and J by 2 bases, and 15 bases separated the two germline ends. Germline lookup yields CDR1 SGHRS and CDR2 YFSETQ. The CDR3 is made up of 15 amino acids. DNA of the CDR3: TGCGCCAGCAAGGGTGAGGAGCGGGCCTACAATGAGCAGTTCTTC. Residues: CASKGEERAYNEQFF. The full variable domain, completed using reference TRBV5-1 and TRBJ2-1, is KAGVTQTPRYLIKTRGQQVTLSCSPISGHRSVSWYQQTPGQGLQFLFEYFSETQRNKGNFPGRFSGRQFSNSRSEMNVSTLELGDSALYLCASKGEERAYNEQFFGPGTRLTVL.